A single sample is the source of the 30 T cell receptor beta chains below, sequenced in a study of blood T cell repertoires in COVID-19. Sequenced by immunoSEQ multiplex PCR; TCRdb stores in-frame clones only, minus some. The table has some 200,000 clones, around 87% seen once. The sample comprised PBMCs or T cells enriched from blood (not recorded which). The origin of the receptors is a young woman in a cohort exposed to, infected with or recovered from COVID-19 (not recorded which).

The chain recombines TRBV6-1 with TRBJ1-1; maybe TRBD1 (6 bases). The CDR3 is made up of 15 amino acids. Germline CDR1 is MNHNS and CDR2 is SASEGT. The germline V and J ends were trimmed by 1 base and 4 bases, with 13 bases remaining between them. The CDR3 loop is CASSEEGGGSTEAFF. Here the CDR3 DNA reads TGTGCCAGCAGTGAAGAGGGGGGAGGGTCCACTGAAGCTTTCTTT.

The rearrangement links TRBV11-2 to TRBJ1-1; 8 bases match TRBD1. This CDR3 is 14 amino acids long. V was pared by 5 bases and J by 7 bases, with 9 bases of the junction left unmatched. Germline CDR1 and CDR2: SGHAT and FQNNGV. The CDR3 loop is CASSLTGDSGEAFF. CDR3 coding DNA: TGTGCCAGCAGCCTGACAGGGGATTCGGGTGAAGCTTTCTTT.

This chain joins TRBV5-1 and TRBJ1-2; 8 bases map to TRBD1. V shed 4 bases and J 8 bases; nucleotides not matched to a gene: 7. The CDR3 is 13 residues long. Germline V gene sequence: CDR1 SGHRS, CDR2 YFSETQ. This CDR3 reads CASSEGQVHGYTF. CDR3 in DNA: TGCGCCAGCAGCGAGGGACAGGTCCACGGCTACACCTTC.

The chain has TRBV28 and TRBJ2-2; 9 positions match TRBD2. Losses at the gene ends were 5 bases for V and 4 bases for J; bases not matched to a gene: 5. The germline gives CDR1 MDHEN, CDR2 SYDVKM. The CDR3 is 15 amino acids. DNA of the CDR3: TGTGCCAGCAGTCCCGCTAGCGGGGCCACCGGGGAGCTGTTTTTT. Encoded protein: CASSPASGATGELFF. The complete variable domain, with remaining parts taken from reference TRBV28 and TRBJ2-2, reads DVKVTQSSRYLVKRTGEKVFLECVQDMDHENMFWYRQDPGLGLRLIYFSYDVKMKEKGDIPEGYSVSREKKERFSLILESASTNQTSMYLCASSPASGATGELFFGEGSRLTVL.

The V call is TRBV5-1, the J call TRBJ1-2; 8 bases align to TRBD1. The CDR3 spans 13 residues. CDR1 is SGHRS, CDR2 YFSETQ, per germline. With V trimmed by 0 bases and J by 8 bases, 3 bases remained unmatched. For the CDR3, the DNA is TGCGCCAGCAGCTTGGCAGGGGGCGACGGCTACACCTTC. Residues: CASSLAGGDGYTF.

The chain is built from TRBV19 and TRBJ2-2; D unresolved. The V gene's germline CDR1 is LNHDA and CDR2 SQIVND (reference sequence). Trimming shortened V by 3 bases and J by 2 bases, and 7 bases separated the two germline ends. The CDR3 is 14 residues long. CDR3 loop: CASSIGSNTGELFF. CDR3 in DNA: TGTGCCAGTAGTATTGGCTCTAACACCGGGGAGCTGTTTTTT.

This clone was observed once. The genes are TRBV11-2 and TRBJ2-7; D might be TRBD2 (6 bases). Germline loops: CDR1 SGHAT, CDR2 FQNNGV. V shed 5 bases and J shed 2 bases, with 19 bases lying between them. This CDR3 has 16 residues. CDR3 protein: CASSPPGRAVTYEQYF. The DNA for the CDR3 is TGTGCCAGCAGCCCCCCCGGGAGAGCGGTAACCTACGAGCAGTACTTC.

CDR3 amino acids: CASSPVEPGLAYNEQFF. For the CDR3, the DNA is TGTGCCAGCTCACCGGTCGAGCCGGGACTAGCCTACAATGAGCAGTTCTTC. This chain links TRBV18 with TRBJ2-1, with TRBD2 matching 8 bases. Germline CDR1 KGHSH, CDR2 LQKENI. The CDR3 loop spans 17 amino acids. V lost 3 bases and J lost 2; bases outside the gene matches: 9. The full variable domain, its missing parts supplied by reference TRBV18 and TRBJ2-1, is NAGVMQNPRHLVRRRGQEARLRCSPMKGHSHVYWYRQLPEEGLKFMVYLQKENIIDESGMPKERFSAEFPKEGPSILRIQQVVRGDSAAYFCASSPVEPGLAYNEQFFGPGTRLTVL.

V and J are TRBV20-1 and TRBJ1-1, with D unclear. From germline, CDR1 is DFQATT and CDR2 SNEGSKA (reference sequence). Trimming stripped 3 bases from V and 3 bases from J, with 5 bases between. This CDR3 spans 11 amino acids. The CDR3 bases are TGCAGTGCTAGTCCCGACACTGAAGCTTTCTTT. Protein: CSASPDTEAFF.

The rearrangement joins TRBV5-4 to TRBJ2-7; the match to TRBD2 covers 10 bases. Germline CDR1 SGHNT, CDR2 YYREEE (reference sequence). V was pared by 4 bases and J by 4 bases, with 8 bases of the junction left unmatched. This CDR3 has 15 residues. The CDR3 DNA reads as TGTGCCAGCAGCGCAGCCGGGACTAGCGTGTACGAGCAGTACTTC. Encoded protein: CASSAAGTSVYEQYF.

The genes are TRBV10-1 and TRBJ2-1; D is unresolved. CDR1 and CDR2 from the germline V gene are WNHNN and SYGVQD (reference sequence). The CDR3 spans 8 residues. The V gene lost 7 bases and the J gene lost 16 bases, with 8 bases spanning the gap. The CDR3 nucleotides are TGCGCCAGCACCCTAGTATTCTTC. Encoded protein: CASTLVFF.

This chain connects TRBV7-3 to TRBJ1-2, with D possibly TRBD1 on 5 matching bases. This CDR3 spans 13 amino acids. Per germline, CDR1 SGHTA and CDR2 FQGTGA. Trimming left V 5 bases short and J 4 bases short, with 11 bases between. The CDR3 bases are TGTGCCAGCAGCCCCTCCGGGGGCTATGGCTACACCTTC. Encoded protein: CASSPSGGYGYTF.

This clone was counted once. CDR3 nucleotides: TGTGCCAGCAGCCAAGCGCCGGAGGGGAGAGGGTACGAGCAGTACTTC. It specifies CASSQAPEGRGYEQYF. The genes are TRBV3-1 (or the pseudogene TRBV3-2) and TRBJ2-7; a weak D match, TRBD2 (6 bases). Germline CDR1 is LGHDT and CDR2 is YNNKEL (reference sequence). This CDR3 has 16 amino acids. Trimming removed 1 base from V and 4 bases from J, with 17 bases in between.

The chain combines TRBV19 with TRBJ1-2; 7 bases align to TRBD1. Germline assignment: CDR1 LNHDA and CDR2 SQIVND (reference sequence). J was trimmed by 3 bases and V by 9 bases; bases with no gene match: 13. The CDR3 extends over 15 amino acids. The CDR3 coding sequence is TGTGCCAGCATCGATCGACAGGGAAGCTACTATGGCTACACCTTC. The encoded protein is CASIDRQGSYYGYTF.

The V gene is TRBV7-9, the J gene TRBJ2-1; 9 bases match TRBD2. The trim removed 5 bases at V and 5 bases at J, leaving 7 bases unmatched. This CDR3 is built from 15 residues. Germline V CDR1 and CDR2: SEHNR, FQNEAQ (reference sequence). CDR3 nucleotides: TGTGCCAGCAGCATTAGCGGGAGAGGTAACAATGAGCAGTTCTTC. The encoded protein is CASSISGRGNNEQFF.

This clone was seen more than once but under ten times. Here the CDR3 DNA reads TGTGCCAGCAGCCCGGACAGCTCCTCTGGGGCCAACGTCCTGACTTTC. The encoded protein is CASSPDSSSGANVLTF. The chain combines TRBV11-3 with TRBJ2-6; tentatively, D is TRBD1 (6 bases). Germline values: CDR1 SGHNT, CDR2 YENEEA. CDR3 length: 16 amino acids. With 5 bases removed from V and 0 bases from J, the gap between germline ends came to 11 bases.

V usage is TRBV12-3 or TRBV12-4 and J usage is TRBJ1-2, with TRBD1 as a possible D gene (6 bases). The V and J ends lost 7 bases and 4 bases respectively, with 13 bases between them. The CDR3 runs 13 residues. The CDR3 DNA reads TGTGCCAGCACCCTGGTAGGGGGCTATGGCTACACCTTC. Encoded protein: CASTLVGGYGYTF.

The chain joins TRBV24-1 to TRBJ2-1; 14 bases fit TRBD2. V gave up 5 bases and J gave up 9 bases; unmatched junction bases: 11. The V gene's germline CDR1 is KGHDR and CDR2 SFDVKD. The CDR3 extends over 17 amino acids. CDR3 bases: TGTGCCACCAGTGGGGGCGGGGGACTAGCGGGAGAGGGTGAGCAGTTCTTC. The encoded protein is CATSGGGGLAGEGEQFF.

The rearrangement joins TRBV11-3 to TRBJ1-6; D might be TRBD1 (5 bases). V dropped 1 base and J dropped 9 bases, with 16 bases sitting between them. This CDR3 contains 16 residues. CDR1 and CDR2 from the germline V gene are SGHNT and YENEEA. The CDR3 region has the DNA TGTGCCAGCAGCTTAGTTGGCGGTTTTCAGGGTTCACCCCTCCACTTT. Protein product: CASSLVGGFQGSPLHF.

The V call is TRBV11-2, the J call TRBJ2-5, with D perhaps matching TRBD1 (5 bases). CDR3 length equals 17 residues. From germline, CDR1 is SGHAT and CDR2 FQNNGV. Trimming shortened V by 2 bases and J by 5 bases, and 21 bases separated the two germline ends. Here the CDR3 reads CASSLRFSGSGLETQYF. Written as DNA, the CDR3 is TGTGCCAGCAGCTTAAGGTTCTCGGGTTCAGGGCTTGAGACCCAGTACTTC.

This clone occurred a few times. The chain employs TRBV19 and TRBJ1-1, with 12 bases fitting TRBD1. CDR3 length: 17 amino acids. The trim removed 4 bases at V and 1 base at J, leaving 7 bases unmatched. Germline-derived CDR1 and CDR2 are LNHDA and SQIVND (reference sequence). CDR3 nucleotide sequence: TGTGCCAGTAGTACGAGGGACAGGGGGCTGACGAACACTGAAGCTTTCTTT. This translates into CASSTRDRGLTNTEAFF.

The V call is TRBV2, the J call TRBJ1-1, with 7 nucleotides matching TRBD1. The CDR3 consists of 13 residues. After removal of 6 bases from V and 5 bases from J, the junction contained 6 bases not matched to a gene. Germline V CDR1 and CDR2: SNHLY, FYNNEI. The CDR3 coding sequence is TGTGCCAGCAGGTTAGGACAGGAGACTGAAGCTTTCTTT. This codes for CASRLGQETEAFF.

The chain couples TRBV5-1 to TRBJ2-5, with 8 bases fitting TRBD2. Trimming at V came to 4 bases and at J to 5 bases, leaving 13 bases not matched to a gene. The V gene's germline CDR1 is SGHRS and CDR2 YFSETQ. This CDR3 is built from 16 residues. The CDR3 sequence is CASSPGASGLGETQYF. The DNA of the CDR3 is TGCGCCAGCAGCCCCGGCGCTAGCGGGTTGGGGGAGACCCAGTACTTC.

This sequence joins TRBV3-1 (or the pseudogene TRBV3-2) and TRBJ2-2; D is possibly TRBD2 (6 bases). The CDR3 length is 17 residues. V lost 5 bases and J 1 base, leaving 17 bases between the germline ends. Germline lookup yields CDR1 LGHDT and CDR2 YNNKEL (reference sequence). For the CDR3, the DNA is TGTGCCAGCAGCATTAACACCGGGACTGAGAACACCGGGGAGCTGTTTTTT. Its translation is CASSINTGTENTGELFF.

V is TRBV19 and J is TRBJ2-1; 13 bases line up with TRBD2. CDR3 length equals 15 residues. Germline-derived CDR1 and CDR2 are LNHDA and SQIVND (reference sequence). J gave up 10 bases and V 7 bases, and 10 bases lay outside the gene matches. The CDR3, as DNA: TGTGCCAGTAAGAAGGGACTAGCGGGGTTAGGGGAGCAGTTCTTC. Translated, it gives CASKKGLAGLGEQFF. Full variable domain (outside the CDR3, taken from reference TRBV19 and TRBJ2-1): DGGITQSPKYLFRKEGQNVTLSCEQNLNHDAMYWYRQDPGQGLRLIYYSQIVNDFQKGDIAEGYSVSREKKESFPLTVTSAQKNPTAFYLCASKKGLAGLGEQFFGPGTRLTVL.

The rearrangement joins TRBV19 to TRBJ1-1, with 9 bases lining up with TRBD1. After removal of 4 bases from V and 4 bases from J, the junction contained 7 bases not matched to a gene. The CDR3 covers 15 residues. From germline, CDR1 is LNHDA and CDR2 SQIVND (reference sequence). DNA of the CDR3: TGTGCCAGTAGTAACCGCGGGACAGGGCTCACTGAAGCTTTCTTT. This gives the protein CASSNRGTGLTEAFF.

The chain joins TRBV11-3 to TRBJ2-7; 7 bases map to TRBD2. CDR3 length equals 15 residues. The V segment lost 3 bases and the J segment 1 base; nucleotides outside the gene matches: 6. The germline V gene encodes CDR1 SGHNT and CDR2 YENEEA. The CDR3 nucleotides are TGTGCCAGCAGCTTTTCTAGCGGAGAATCCTACGAGCAGTACTTC. Its protein product is CASSFSSGESYEQYF.

This clone was seen only once. As DNA, the CDR3 is TGTGCCAGCAGCTTGGCCGCGGAGCGGTGGAACACTGAAGCTTTCTTT. This codes for CASSLAAERWNTEAFF. The chain recombines TRBV5-4 with TRBJ1-1; no firm D call. V lost 0 bases to trimming and J lost 1 base, with 13 bases between them. The CDR3 has 16 residues. The germline V gene encodes CDR1 SGHNT and CDR2 YYREEE (reference sequence). The complete variable domain, with remaining parts taken from reference TRBV5-4 and TRBJ1-1, reads ETGVTQSPTHLIKTRGQQVTLRCSSQSGHNTVSWYQQALGQGPQFIFQYYREEENGRGNFPPRFSGLQFPNYSSELNVNALELDDSALYLCASSLAAERWNTEAFFGQGTRLTVV.

CDR3 amino acids: CSVAVAGVYNEQFF. The CDR3 DNA is TGCAGCGTTGCAGTAGCGGGAGTCTACAATGAGCAGTTCTTC. The genes are TRBV29-1 and TRBJ2-1; 9 bases fit TRBD2. This CDR3 contains 14 residues. V shed 4 bases and J 3 bases; nucleotides not matched to a gene: 4. Germline V CDR1 and CDR2: SQVTM, ANQGSEA.

This chain links TRBV2 with TRBJ2-4, with a weak D call TRBD2 (5 bases). The V end was cut by 6 bases, the J end by 1 base, with 13 bases between. Per germline, CDR1 SNHLY and CDR2 FYNNEI. The CDR3 is 15 residues long. CDR3 sequence: CASRLLEMAKNIQYF. The CDR3 DNA sequence: TGTGCCAGCAGACTACTAGAGATGGCCAAAAACATTCAGTACTTC.